The 24 T cell receptor beta chains in this list originate from one sample, sequenced in a study of a mutant IDH1 vaccine in newly diagnosed glioma. Time point meaning: week 47, end of study. Vaccine doses each comprised 300 ug of mutant IDH1 20-mer peptide, with topical imiquimod. TCRdb's copy holds only in-frame clones and misses some; the assay was immunoSEQ multiplex PCR. The data contain about 94,000 clones, roughly 89% of them singletons. These TCRs' antigens remain unknown. The sequenced sample was PBMCs, obtained from a glioma patient whose treatment included an IDH1 peptide vaccine. The receptors derive from a woman aged 45 to 65 with glioma.

The chain has TRBV22-1 and TRBJ2-5; TRBD1 is the table's D call and was not checked against the DNA. TRBV22-1 is described as a pseudogene. This CDR3 contains 14 residues. The CDR3 spells CPGSAWGQQETQYF. The CDR3, as DNA: TGTCCTGGGAGCGCTTGGGGACAGCAAGAGACCCAGTACTTC.

The chain recombines TRBV5-4 with TRBJ1-4, with 8 bases matching TRBD1. Trimming cost V 3 bases and J 2 bases; bases outside gene matches: 6. The CDR3 runs 16 residues. Germline values: CDR1 SGHNT, CDR2 YYREEE (reference sequence). In DNA form, the CDR3 reads TGTGCCAGCAGCTCCCAGGGGGCGAGGACTAATGAAAAACTGTTTTTT. Protein sequence: CASSSQGARTNEKLFF.

This chain connects TRBV19 to TRBJ2-1; TRBD2 matches 9 bases. Germline V CDR1 and CDR2: LNHDA, SQIVND (reference sequence). The V and J ends lost 7 bases and 0 bases, in that order; junction bases with no gene match: 1. The CDR3 has 14 residues. The CDR3 nucleotides read TGTGCCAGTACTAGCGGGAACTCCTACAATGAGCAGTTCTTC. Translating gives CASTSGNSYNEQFF.

This clone was found once. CDR3 nucleotides: TGTGCCAGTAGTATTGTGGCGGGAGGACCCTACGAGCAGTACTTC. Protein sequence: CASSIVAGGPYEQYF. The V gene is TRBV19, the J gene TRBJ2-7; 8 nucleotides match TRBD2. V lost 3 bases and J lost 2; bases outside the gene matches: 6. From germline, CDR1 is LNHDA and CDR2 SQIVND (reference sequence). This CDR3 comprises 15 residues.

The V gene is TRBV5-6, the J gene TRBJ2-7, with a possible D match to TRBD1 (5 bases). Germline V gene data show CDR1 as SGHDT and CDR2 as YYEEEE. Trimming cost V 4 bases and J 5 bases, with 13 bases left between them. The CDR3 consists of 13 residues. In DNA form, the CDR3 reads TGTGCCAGCAGCCTCCCTACAGGTCACGAGCAGTACTTC. Translating gives CASSLPTGHEQYF. The whole variable domain, remainder taken from reference TRBV5-6 and TRBJ2-7, is DAGVTQSPTHLIKTRGQQVTLRCSPKSGHDTVSWYQQALGQGPQFIFQYYEEEERQRGNFPDRFSGHQFPNYSSELNVNALLLGDSALYLCASSLPTGHEQYFGPGTRLTVT.

The V gene is TRBV7-9, the J gene TRBJ2-1; D gene unclear. Germline V lookup: CDR1 SEHNR, CDR2 FQNEAQ (reference sequence). This CDR3 region has 14 residues. The V and J ends lost 6 bases and 8 bases respectively, with 17 bases between them. The CDR3 here is CASSTATIRYEQFF. DNA for the CDR3: TGTGCCAGCAGTACGGCAACTATTCGATATGAGCAGTTCTTC.

The CDR3 coding sequence is TGCGCCAGCAGCCAAGATCCAGGGGACGGAAAATTGAACACTGAAGCTTTCTTT. Translating gives CASSQDPGDGKLNTEAFF. The genes are TRBV4-1 and TRBJ1-1, with D perhaps TRBD1 (6 bases). V was trimmed by 0 bases and J by 0 bases, leaving 17 bases between them. CDR1 MGHRA and CDR2 YSYEKL come from the germline V gene. The length of the CDR3 is 18 residues.

This chain connects TRBV5-1 to TRBJ1-1, with D uncertain. Trimming left V 0 bases short and J 0 bases short, with 6 bases between. Germline lookup yields CDR1 SGHRS and CDR2 YFSETQ. The CDR3 totals 14 residues. The chain's CDR3 is CASSLGNMNTEAFF. CDR3 in DNA: TGCGCCAGCAGCTTGGGAAATATGAACACTGAAGCTTTCTTT.

The genes are TRBV28 and TRBJ2-3; D is uncertain. The germline CDR1 and CDR2 sequences are MDHEN and SYDVKM. CDR3 length: 14 amino acids. V was pared by 5 bases and J by 5 bases, with 14 bases between. The CDR3 protein is CASSPQEMRDTQYF. CDR3 coding DNA: TGTGCCAGCAGTCCCCAGGAGATGAGAGATACGCAGTATTTT.

This rearrangement joins TRBV18 to TRBJ1-5; TRBD1 might be the D (5 bases). Germline V lookup: CDR1 KGHSH, CDR2 LQKENI. This CDR3 has 14 amino acids. V dropped 3 bases and J dropped 7 bases, with 13 bases sitting between them. CDR3 in amino acids: CASSPGGRVQPQHF. CDR3 nucleotides: TGTGCCAGCTCACCGGGGGGAAGGGTGCAGCCCCAGCATTTT.

This clone has a single count. The chain is built from TRBV6-5 and TRBJ2-1; D may be TRBD2 (5 bases). Looked up from germline, CDR1 is MNHEY and CDR2 is SVGAGI. V gave up 9 bases and J gave up 0 bases, with 9 bases separating them. The CDR3 totals 13 residues. DNA for the CDR3: TGTGCCAGTGCGGGTGCCTCCTACAATGAGCAGTTCTTC. It specifies CASAGASYNEQFF.

The genes are TRBV5-4 and TRBJ1-2, with D possibly matching TRBD1 (5 bases). The CDR3 has 14 amino acids. V lost 0 bases and J 4 bases, leaving 10 bases between the germline ends. Germline values: CDR1 SGHNT, CDR2 YYREEE (reference sequence). In DNA form, the CDR3 reads TGTGCCAGCAGCTTGGGGGGGGGACCCTATGGCTACACCTTC. Its translation is CASSLGGGPYGYTF. The full variable domain, completed using reference TRBV5-4 and TRBJ1-2, is ETGVTQSPTHLIKTRGQQVTLRCSSQSGHNTVSWYQQALGQGPQFIFQYYREEENGRGNFPPRFSGLQFPNYSSELNVNALELDDSALYLCASSLGGGPYGYTFGSGTRLTVV.

This chain joins TRBV5-5 and TRBJ1-5, with D uncertain. V lost 2 bases and J 0 bases, leaving 9 bases between the germline ends. Germline CDR1 SGHKS, CDR2 YYEKEE (reference sequence). CDR3 length: 15 amino acids. CDR3: CASSFYPVSNQPQHF. The DNA of the CDR3 is TGTGCCAGCAGCTTCTACCCAGTTAGCAATCAGCCCCAGCATTTT.

This chain links TRBV20-1 with TRBJ1-4; no clear D gene. V was shortened by 1 base and J by 7 bases, with 4 bases between the two germline ends. The germline gives CDR1 DFQATT, CDR2 SNEGSKA (reference sequence). CDR3 size: 11 residues. CDR3 nucleotides: TGCAGTGCTAGAGCAACTGAAAAACTGTTTTTT. This translates into CSARATEKLFF.

The genes are TRBV4-2 and TRBJ2-3, with D unresolved. Trimming stripped 6 bases from V and 2 bases from J, with 3 bases between. CDR1 LGHNA and CDR2 YNFKEQ come from the germline V gene. The length of the CDR3 is 11 residues. The CDR3 here is CASSITDTQYF. DNA for the CDR3: TGTGCCAGCAGTATCACAGATACGCAGTATTTT.

This clone was seen only a few times. The J gene is TRBJ1-3, the V gene TRBV30; maybe TRBD1 (6 bases). The CDR3 runs 14 residues. V was pared by 8 bases and J by 1 base, with 15 bases between. In germline, CDR1 is GTSNPN, CDR2 SVGIG (reference sequence). The CDR3 DNA follows: TGTGCCAGCTACAGGGTTCAGTCTGGAAACACCATATATTTT. Its translation is CASYRVQSGNTIYF.

The rearrangement uses TRBV9 and TRBJ2-2; D is perhaps TRBD1 (7 bases). Trimming removed 4 bases from V and 4 bases from J, with 8 bases in between. This CDR3 has 13 amino acids. In germline, CDR1 is SGDLS, CDR2 YYNGEE. The CDR3: CASSQGGTGELFF. CDR3 nucleotides: TGTGCCAGCAGCCAGGGGGGCACCGGGGAGCTGTTTTTT.

This rearrangement joins TRBV29-1 to TRBJ1-2; no clear D. V gave up 4 bases and J gave up 4 bases, with 10 bases separating them. This CDR3 comprises 12 residues. Germline V CDR1 and CDR2: SQVTM, ANQGSEA. The CDR3 DNA sequence: TGCAGCGTTGGTGAGATCGTCTATGGCTACACCTTC. Translation: CSVGEIVYGYTF.

This clone was recorded once. The chain links TRBV5-1 to TRBJ2-2; possibly TRBD2 for D (7 bases). Germline CDR1 is SGHRS and CDR2 is YFSETQ. The CDR3 length is 14 residues. Trimming took 9 bases from V and 5 from J, leaving 17 bases between them. The CDR3 reads CATRGPGGTGELFF. CDR3 DNA sequence: TGCGCCACCCGGGGGCCCGGGGGGACCGGGGAGCTGTTTTTT.

This clone was detected only a few times. The chain uses TRBV10-3 and TRBJ1-1, with a possible D match to TRBD1 (6 bases). The CDR3 extends over 13 amino acids. Trimming left V 10 bases short and J 0 bases short, with 12 bases between. Germline-derived CDR1 and CDR2 are ENHRY and SYGVKD. Here the CDR3 DNA reads TGTGCCACCTCTGGACAGTTGAACACTGAAGCTTTCTTT. Translating it yields CATSGQLNTEAFF.

The chain couples TRBV18 to TRBJ2-5; a weak D match, TRBD2 (5 bases). The CDR3 sequence is 13 residues long. Germline CDR1 is KGHSH and CDR2 is LQKENI. The V end lost 6 bases, the J end lost 2 bases, and 10 bases lay between the germline ends. The CDR3 reads CASSYGVQETQYF. The CDR3, as DNA: TGTGCCAGCTCCTACGGGGTTCAAGAGACCCAGTACTTC. Together with reference TRBV18 and TRBJ2-5, the CDR3 gives the full variable domain: NAGVMQNPRHLVRRRGQEARLRCSPMKGHSHVYWYRQLPEEGLKFMVYLQKENIIDESGMPKERFSAEFPKEGPSILRIQQVVRGDSAAYFCASSYGVQETQYFGPGTRLLVL.

The CDR3 spells CASSMGGASSYEQYF. The CDR3 bases are TGTGCCAGTAGTATGGGTGGGGCGAGCTCCTACGAGCAGTACTTC. The V call is TRBV19, the J call TRBJ2-7; TRBD1 is a possible D gene (5 bases). The CDR3 length is 15 residues. The germline gives CDR1 LNHDA, CDR2 SQIVND (reference sequence). Trimming took 3 bases from V and 0 from J, leaving 12 bases between them.

As to this clone: The sample contains more than one DNA sequence encoding this CDR3. The V call is TRBV7-2, the J call TRBJ2-7; no definite D call. V dropped 1 base and J dropped 2 bases, with 9 bases sitting between them. Looked up from germline, CDR1 is SGHTA and CDR2 is FQGNSA. The CDR3 length is 14 residues. This CDR3 reads CASSLEGRTYEQYF. The CDR3 DNA follows: TGTGCCAGCAGCTTAGAAGGGCGGACCTACGAGCAGTACTTC.

The chain has TRBV11-2 and TRBJ1-6, with TRBD1 matching 7 bases. Per the germline V gene, CDR1 is SGHAT and CDR2 is FQNNGV. There are 14 residues in the CDR3. The V segment lost 2 bases and the J segment 10 bases; nucleotides outside the gene matches: 5. CDR3 DNA sequence: TGTGCCAGCAGCTTAAACAGGGGAGGATCACCCCTCCACTTT. Encoded protein: CASSLNRGGSPLHF.